This TCR beta chain comes out of a study of Ad26.COV2.S vaccination and SARS-CoV-2 variants. In the study overall: Enrollment placed the donor in the COV1001 Ad26.COV2.S trial arm.

Germline V CDR1 and CDR2: SGHRS, YFSETQ. Trimming at V came to 5 bases and at J to 4 bases, leaving 8 bases not matched to a gene. This CDR3 is built from 14 residues. The treatment: some 20 received Ad26.COV2.S at low or high dose, single or two shots; 5 received placebo; per-sample allocation not given. Day 63 following the first vaccine or placebo injection was when the samples were taken. Profiling relied on immunoSEQ multiplex PCR, and the TCRdb table lists in-frame clones only, not all of them. The data hold about 320,000 clones, with around 84% observed a single time. This clone was picked up one time.

The material sequenced was peripheral blood, taken in a trial of Ad26.COV2.S vaccine versus placebo. The genes are TRBV5-1 and TRBJ2-7; 8 bases agree with TRBD1. This receptor was obtained from a person aged 18-65 years who received the Ad26.COV2.S COVID-19 vaccine or a placebo. Here the CDR3 reads CASRRDRGGYEQYF. For the CDR3, the DNA is TGCGCCAGCAGACGCGACAGGGGCGGGTACGAGCAGTACTTC.